Listed below are T cell receptor beta chains from one sample, sequenced in a study of shared clonotypes between healthy human individuals. Clones were sequenced by immunoSEQ multiplex PCR, and TCRdb holds only the in-frame ones, with some missing. The sample records approximately 1,000,000 clones, about 80% being singletons. Sequenced: memory CD4+ T cells from PBMCs. The receptors here all came from a young man in good health. Some clones in this sample may be carry-over from other donors' samples. CDR3s include the opening cysteine and the closing phenylalanine or tryptophan. A D gene is named only where the DNA matches it firmly. The size of a clone is reported for some rows only, either as once, few or many, or as a class for expanded clones.

D gene	V gene	clone size	J gene	CDR3 protein	CDR3 DNA
TRBD1	TRBV25-1	.	TRBJ2-3	CASSKTGSRTDTQYF	TGTGCCAGCAGTAAGACAGGGTCGAGGACAGATACGCAGTATTTT
TRBD1	TRBV28	.	TRBJ2-3	CASSRPGQGADTQYF	TGTGCCAGCAGCCGACCGGGACAGGGCGCAGATACGCAGTATTTT
TRBD2	TRBV10-3	.	TRBJ2-1	CAIGTGGGTSGSGEQFF	TGTGCCATCGGGACCGGGGGCGGGACTAGCGGGAGTGGAGAGCAGTTCTTC
.	TRBV19	.	TRBJ1-1	CASRDRENTEAFF	TGTGCCAGTAGGGACCGGGAGAACACTGAAGCTTTCTTT
TRBD2	TRBV7-2	.	TRBJ2-1	CASSSRPGGPRNEQFF	TGTGCCAGCAGCTCTAGGCCGGGAGGGCCCAGGAATGAGCAGTTCTTC
TRBD2	TRBV28	few	TRBJ2-5	CASSPSLAGARETQYF	TGTGCCAGCAGTCCAAGCCTAGCGGGAGCGCGAGAGACCCAGTACTTC
.	TRBV19	many	TRBJ1-3	CASRTEYAGNTIYF	TGTGCCAGTAGGACAGAATACGCTGGAAACACCATATATTTT
TRBD2	TRBV5-1	many	TRBJ2-1	CASSLGSGRSGTYNEQFF	TGCGCCAGCAGCTTGGGTAGCGGGAGATCCGGAACATACAATGAGCAGTTCTTC
TRBD1	TRBV5-1	.	TRBJ2-1	CASSIQGDSYNEQFF	TGCGCCAGCAGCATACAGGGGGACTCCTACAATGAGCAGTTCTTC
TRBD1	TRBV5-1	once	TRBJ1-4	CASSLDRGSNEKLFF	TGCGCCAGCAGCTTGGACAGGGGTAGTAATGAAAAACTGTTTTTT
.	TRBV7-8	once	TRBJ2-7	CASSLLGADYEQYF	TGTGCCAGCAGCTTACTAGGGGCCGATTACGAGCAGTACTTC
.	TRBV29-1	.	TRBJ1-5	CSVSALEGQPQHF	TGCAGCGTCTCGGCCCTTGAGGGACAGCCCCAGCATTTT
TRBD2	TRBV10-1	.	TRBJ2-5	CASIAGGGKETQYF	TGCGCCAGCATAGCAGGCGGGGGAAAAGAGACCCAGTACTTC
TRBD1	TRBV10-3	.	TRBJ1-4	CATRRGGTEVNEKLFF	TGTGCCACGAGGCGCGGCGGGACAGAGGTCAATGAAAAACTGTTTTTT
TRBD2	TRBV4-2	.	TRBJ2-3	CASSSMGGRRDTQYF	TGTGCCAGCAGCTCTATGGGCGGGAGACGGGATACGCAGTATTTT
.	TRBV18	.	TRBJ2-1	CASSPAGDTDNEQFF	TGTGCCAGCTCACCGGCAGGGGATACTGACAATGAGCAGTTCTTC
TRBD2	TRBV7-2	few	TRBJ2-3	CASSLGPGGSTDTQYF	TGTGCCAGCAGCTTAGGACCGGGAGGAAGCACAGATACGCAGTATTTT
.	TRBV27	.	TRBJ1-5	CASSPGVPTYSNQPQHF	TGTGCCAGCAGCCCCGGGGTCCCAACGTATAGCAATCAGCCCCAGCATTTT
.	TRBV5-8	.	TRBJ2-1	CASSHWLGNEQFF	TGTGCCAGCAGTCACTGGTTGGGGAATGAGCAGTTCTTC
.	TRBV9	.	TRBJ1-1	CASSVVPDTEAFF	TGTGCCAGCAGCGTAGTACCGGACACTGAAGCTTTCTTT
TRBD1	TRBV13	.	TRBJ1-2	CASSLGRGTAYGYTF	TGTGCCAGCAGCTTAGGCCGGGGGACAGCCTATGGCTACACCTTC
.	TRBV10-2	.	TRBJ2-3	CASSDRLGTDTQYF	TGCGCCAGCAGTGACCGGCTAGGCACAGATACGCAGTATTTT
.	TRBV14	.	TRBJ1-2	CASSRDQGYGYTF	TGTGCCAGCAGCAGGGACCAGGGTTATGGCTACACCTTC
.	TRBV4-1	.	TRBJ2-1	CASSLQGRSYNEQFF	TGCGCCAGCAGCCTCCAGGGCAGGTCCTACAATGAGCAGTTCTTC
.	TRBV7-9	.	TRBJ2-1	CASSSLDGISYNEQFF	TGTGCCAGCAGCTCCCTCGACGGGATTTCCTACAATGAGCAGTTCTTC
TRBD2	TRBV7-9	few	TRBJ2-3	CASSLEAGGHTQYF	TGTGCCAGCAGCTTAGAAGCGGGGGGGCATACGCAGTATTTT
.	TRBV11-2	.	TRBJ2-2	CASSFTSGMNTGELFF	TGTGCCAGCAGCTTTACGTCCGGGATGAACACCGGGGAGCTGTTTTTT
.	TRBV7-3	.	TRBJ2-5	CASSLGWGEETQYF	TGTGCCAGCAGCTTAGGGTGGGGTGAGGAGACCCAGTACTTC
.	TRBV28	once	TRBJ1-5	CASSFRGNGNQPQHF	TGTGCCAGCAGTTTCCGGGGAAATGGCAATCAGCCCCAGCATTTT
.	TRBV14	.	TRBJ1-1	CASSQVRGTTEAFF	TGTGCCAGCAGCCAAGTCCGGGGGACCACTGAAGCTTTCTTT
TRBD1	TRBV10-3	.	TRBJ1-6	CAIRGQINSPLHF	TGTGCCATCCGGGGACAGATTAATTCACCCCTCCACTTT
TRBD1	TRBV5-1	.	TRBJ2-7	CASSPVGQGYEQYF	TGCGCCAGCAGCCCAGTCGGACAGGGCTACGAGCAGTACTTC
TRBD1	TRBV10-3	.	TRBJ2-3	CAIGTGPADTQYF	TGTGCCATCGGGACAGGCCCCGCAGATACGCAGTATTTT
.	TRBV28	.	TRBJ1-2	CASSFGGHGYTF	TGTGCCAGCAGTTTTGGGGGTCATGGCTACACCTTC
TRBD2	TRBV5-6	.	TRBJ2-1	CASSLSIGLAEYNEQFF	TGTGCCAGCAGCCTGAGTATCGGACTAGCGGAGTACAATGAGCAGTTCTTC